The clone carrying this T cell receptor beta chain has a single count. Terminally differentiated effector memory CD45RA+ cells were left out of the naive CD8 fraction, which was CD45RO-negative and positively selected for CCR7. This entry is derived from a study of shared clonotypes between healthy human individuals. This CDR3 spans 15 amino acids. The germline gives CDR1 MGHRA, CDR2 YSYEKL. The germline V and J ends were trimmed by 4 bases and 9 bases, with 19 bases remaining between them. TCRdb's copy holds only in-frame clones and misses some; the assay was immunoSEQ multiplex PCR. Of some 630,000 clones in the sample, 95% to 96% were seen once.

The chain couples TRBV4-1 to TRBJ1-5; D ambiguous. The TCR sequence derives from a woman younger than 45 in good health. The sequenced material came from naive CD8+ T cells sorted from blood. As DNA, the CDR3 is TGCGCCAGCAGCCCAATGAGCAACCCATCAAGGCCCCAGCATTTT. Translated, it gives CASSPMSNPSRPQHF.